What follows are 14 T cell receptor beta chains derived from one specimen sequenced in a study of blood T cell repertoires in COVID-19. Profiled with immunoSEQ multiplex PCR; TCRdb holds only in-frame clones, not every one. Of about 72,000 clones listed, more than 75% are singletons. Material for sequencing was peripheral blood. These receptors all stem from a woman between 55 and 75 years old with acute or convalescent COVID-19.

The chain couples TRBV12-3 or TRBV12-4 to TRBJ1-2, with a possible D match to TRBD1 (5 bases). V dropped 2 bases and J dropped 8 bases, with 12 bases sitting between them. CDR3 length: 13 amino acids. CDR3: CASSLSGGIGYTF. CDR3 DNA sequence: TGTGCCAGCAGTTTATCCGGGGGGATCGGCTACACCTTC.

The chain joins TRBV28 to TRBJ1-2, with D unclear. CDR1 is MDHEN and CDR2 is SYDVKM in the germline V gene. Between the trimmed V and J ends, which lost 8 bases and 8 bases, there was a span of 12 bases. There are 11 residues in the CDR3. The CDR3 DNA sequence: TGTGCCAGCCTCGAGGGAAGAGGCTACACCTTC. Encoded protein: CASLEGRGYTF.

The CDR3 sequence is CASSYQGINEKLFF. Here the CDR3 DNA reads TGTGCCAGCAGTTATCAGGGCATTAATGAAAAACTGTTTTTT. The chain joins TRBV27 to TRBJ1-4; tentatively, D is TRBD1 (5 bases). Germline values: CDR1 MNHEY, CDR2 SMNVEV (reference sequence). V was trimmed by 4 bases and J by 4 bases, leaving 10 bases between them. This CDR3 is 14 amino acids long.

The chain employs TRBV7-2 and TRBJ2-3; TRBD2 matches at 9 bases. CDR3 length: 17 amino acids. The V and J ends lost 3 bases and 4 bases, in that order; junction bases with no gene match: 11. CDR1 SGHTA and CDR2 FQGNSA come from the germline V gene. The CDR3 reads CASSLEGLSGGPDTQYF. The CDR3 DNA is TGTGCCAGCAGCTTGGAGGGACTTAGCGGGGGCCCAGATACGCAGTATTTT.

This clone was counted only a few times. V usage is TRBV7-9 and J usage is TRBJ2-7, with 7 bases aligning to TRBD1. CDR1 is SEHNR and CDR2 is FQNEAQ in the germline V gene (reference sequence). The ends lost 5 bases at V and 6 bases at J; junction bases unmatched: 7. This CDR3 has 13 residues. The CDR3 DNA reads TGTGCCAGCAGCGTAGGGACAGTCGGCGAGCAGTACTTC. Encoded protein: CASSVGTVGEQYF.

The CDR3 loop reads CASSKSSYEQYF. In nucleotides, the CDR3 is TGTGCCAGCTCGAAGAGCTCCTACGAGCAGTACTTC. The chain has TRBV18 and TRBJ2-7, with D unclear. Trimming shortened V by 6 bases and J by 0 bases, and 6 bases separated the two germline ends. Germline V gene lookup returns CDR1 KGHSH and CDR2 LQKENI. The CDR3 is 12 residues long.

The gene calls are TRBV25-1 and TRBJ1-1; TRBD1 agrees at 8 bases. Trimming removed 8 bases from V and 10 bases from J; junction bases left unmatched: 12. Germline loops: CDR1 MGHDK, CDR2 SYGVNS. The CDR3 contains 13 residues. CDR3 protein: CASRQGKEVGAFF. The CDR3 nucleotides are TGTGCCAGCCGACAGGGGAAAGAGGTAGGAGCTTTCTTT.

This clone was seen only once. This chain joins TRBV19 and TRBJ1-3, with a weak D call TRBD1 (5 bases). The CDR3 loop spans 15 amino acids. The V end lost 9 bases, the J end lost 0 bases, and 15 bases lay between the germline ends. In germline, CDR1 is LNHDA, CDR2 SQIVND (reference sequence). CDR3: CASTTVGGSGNTIYF. In DNA form, the CDR3 reads TGTGCCAGCACCACCGTGGGGGGCTCTGGAAACACCATATATTTT.

The rearrangement links TRBV11-2 to TRBJ1-2, with TRBD1 as a possible D gene (6 bases). Per the germline V gene, CDR1 is SGHAT and CDR2 is FQNNGV. V lost 4 bases, J lost 8 bases, and 14 bases lay in between. The CDR3 has 13 amino acids. Written as DNA, the CDR3 is TGTGCCAGCAGCTCCAACAGGGCACGCGGCTACACCTTC. This sequence encodes CASSSNRARGYTF.

This clone has a handful of counts. The chain is built from TRBV4-1 and TRBJ1-5; D is ambiguous. Trimming stripped 1 base from V and 2 bases from J, with 12 bases between. This CDR3 is 16 amino acids long. Germline values: CDR1 MGHRA, CDR2 YSYEKL. The CDR3 reads CASSQVAGFGNQPQHF. CDR3 DNA: TGCGCCAGCAGCCAAGTGGCGGGGTTTGGCAATCAGCCCCAGCATTTT.

This sequence joins TRBV19 and TRBJ2-7; possibly TRBD1 for D (6 bases). The CDR3 is 13 amino acids. V lost 5 bases, J lost 4 bases, and 12 bases lay in between. Germline lookup yields CDR1 LNHDA and CDR2 SQIVND (reference sequence). The CDR3 region has the DNA TGTGCCAGTAGTTCCGGGACAAGGTACGAGCAGTACTTC. Protein product: CASSSGTRYEQYF.

The chain links TRBV30 to TRBJ1-6; TRBD1 matches at 8 bases. The germline V gene has CDR1 GTSNPN and CDR2 SVGIG (reference sequence). The V gene end was trimmed by 0 bases and the J gene end by 5 bases; junction bases not matched to a gene: 3. This CDR3 contains 15 residues. The CDR3 DNA reads as TGTGCCTGGAGTGTCCAGGGGGCAGATAATTCACCCCTCCACTTT. This gives the protein CAWSVQGADNSPLHF.

This clone was detected only once. The V call is TRBV19, the J call TRBJ1-4; the D is unclear. Germline assignment: CDR1 LNHDA and CDR2 SQIVND (reference sequence). Trimming cost V 5 bases and J 0 bases, with 10 bases left between them. CDR3 length equals 15 residues. CDR3 in amino acids: CASSPLIATNEKLFF. The CDR3 DNA reads as TGTGCCAGTAGTCCACTTATTGCAACTAATGAAAAACTGTTTTTT.

The rearrangement joins TRBV11-2 to TRBJ2-5; D remains ambiguous. The CDR3 spans 15 residues. Germline CDR1 is SGHAT and CDR2 is FQNNGV. Trimming took 1 base from V and 0 from J, leaving 9 bases between them. The CDR3 sequence is CASSLVGRYQETQYF. The CDR3 nucleotides read TGTGCCAGCAGCTTAGTGGGCCGGTACCAAGAGACCCAGTACTTC.